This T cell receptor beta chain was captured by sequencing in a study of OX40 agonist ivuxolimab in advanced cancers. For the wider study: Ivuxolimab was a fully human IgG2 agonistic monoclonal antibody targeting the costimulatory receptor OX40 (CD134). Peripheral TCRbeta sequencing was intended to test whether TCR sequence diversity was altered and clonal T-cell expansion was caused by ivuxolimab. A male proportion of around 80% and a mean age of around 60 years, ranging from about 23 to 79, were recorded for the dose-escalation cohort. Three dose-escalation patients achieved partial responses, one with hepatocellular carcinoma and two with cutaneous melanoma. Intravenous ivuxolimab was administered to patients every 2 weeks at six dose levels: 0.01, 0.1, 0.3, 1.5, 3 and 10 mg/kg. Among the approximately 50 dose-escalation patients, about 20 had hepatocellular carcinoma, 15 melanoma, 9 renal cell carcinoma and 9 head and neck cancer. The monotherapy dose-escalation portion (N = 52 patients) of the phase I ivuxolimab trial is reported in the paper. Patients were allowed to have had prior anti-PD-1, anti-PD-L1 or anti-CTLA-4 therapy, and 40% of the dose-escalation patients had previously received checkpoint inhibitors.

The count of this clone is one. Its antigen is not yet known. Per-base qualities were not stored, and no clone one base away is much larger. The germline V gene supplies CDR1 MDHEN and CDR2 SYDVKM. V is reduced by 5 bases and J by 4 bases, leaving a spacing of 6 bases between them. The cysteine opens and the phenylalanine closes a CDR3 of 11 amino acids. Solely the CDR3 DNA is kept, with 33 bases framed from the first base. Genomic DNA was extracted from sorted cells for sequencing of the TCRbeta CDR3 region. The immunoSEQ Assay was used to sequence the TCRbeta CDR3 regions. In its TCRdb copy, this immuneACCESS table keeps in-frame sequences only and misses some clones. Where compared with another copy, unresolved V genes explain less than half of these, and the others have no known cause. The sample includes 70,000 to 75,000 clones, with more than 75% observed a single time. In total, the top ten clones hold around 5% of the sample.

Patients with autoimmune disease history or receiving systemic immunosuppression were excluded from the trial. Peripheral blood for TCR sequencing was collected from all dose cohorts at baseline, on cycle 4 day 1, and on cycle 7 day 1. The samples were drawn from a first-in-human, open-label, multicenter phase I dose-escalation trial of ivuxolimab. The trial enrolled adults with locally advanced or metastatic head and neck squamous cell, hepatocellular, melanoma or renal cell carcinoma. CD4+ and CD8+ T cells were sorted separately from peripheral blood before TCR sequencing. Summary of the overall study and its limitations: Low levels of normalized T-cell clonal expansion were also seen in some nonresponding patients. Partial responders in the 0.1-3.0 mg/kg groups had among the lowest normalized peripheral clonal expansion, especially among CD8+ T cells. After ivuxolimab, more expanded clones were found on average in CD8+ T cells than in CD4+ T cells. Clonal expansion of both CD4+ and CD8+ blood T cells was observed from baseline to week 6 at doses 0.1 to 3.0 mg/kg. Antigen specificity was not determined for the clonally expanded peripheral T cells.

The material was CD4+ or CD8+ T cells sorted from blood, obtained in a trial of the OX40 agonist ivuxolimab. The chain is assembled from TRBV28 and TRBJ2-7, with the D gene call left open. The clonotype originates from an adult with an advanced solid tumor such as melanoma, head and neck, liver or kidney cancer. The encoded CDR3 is CASSVQYEQYF. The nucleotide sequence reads TGTGCCAGCAGTGTTCAGTACGAGCAGTACTTC.